What follows are 16 T cell receptor beta chains derived from one specimen sequenced in a study of shared clonotypes between healthy human individuals. The method was immunoSEQ multiplex PCR; TCRdb's version includes in-frame clones alone and lacks a portion of them. The sample has 2 million to 2.5 million clones, approximately 96% seen once. Sequencing was done on a sample of naive CD4+ T cells sorted from blood. Subset here: CD45RA+ positively selected. Receptors were obtained from a man between 18 and 35 years old in good health.

In its sample, this clone was seen once. The chain combines TRBV2 with TRBJ2-3; 16 nucleotides match TRBD2. Germline lookup yields CDR1 SNHLY and CDR2 FYNNEI. V gave up 1 base and J gave up 11 bases; unmatched junction bases: 3. The CDR3 totals 15 residues. The CDR3 here is CASSEGGLAGGKQYF. The CDR3 DNA follows: TGTGCCAGCAGTGAAGGGGGACTAGCGGGAGGGAAGCAGTATTTT.

In DNA form, the CDR3 reads TGCGCCAGCAGCCAAGATGGCAGGGGGCGGAATGAAAAACTGTTTTTT. It yields the protein CASSQDGRGRNEKLFF. The V gene is TRBV5-1, the J gene TRBJ1-4, with TRBD1 matching over 8 bases. The trim removed 4 bases at V and 5 bases at J, leaving 10 bases unmatched. The CDR3 is 16 residues long. Looked up from germline, CDR1 is SGHRS and CDR2 is YFSETQ.

This clone occurred a few times. The CDR3 loop is CASSMGRYTGELFF. CDR3 nucleotides: TGTGCCAGTAGTATGGGACGGTACACCGGGGAGCTGTTTTTT. The chain couples TRBV19 to TRBJ2-2; TRBD1 or TRBD2 may be the D gene (5 bases each). CDR3 length: 14 residues. CDR1 and CDR2 from the germline V gene are LNHDA and SQIVND (reference sequence). The V end lost 3 bases, the J end lost 3 bases, and 8 bases lay between the germline ends.

The J gene is TRBJ1-5, the V gene TRBV15, with D possibly matching TRBD1 (6 bases). CDR3 length: 17 residues. CDR1 and CDR2 from the germline V gene are LNHNV and YYDKDF (reference sequence). Deletions cut 0 bases from V and 3 bases from J, with 15 bases between. CDR3 residues: CATSRELFAGANQPQHF. CDR3 coding DNA: TGTGCCACCAGCAGAGAACTATTCGCAGGGGCCAATCAGCCCCAGCATTTT.

The V call is TRBV5-1, the J call TRBJ2-3; D tentatively fits TRBD1 or TRBD2 (5 bases each). V was pared by 4 bases and J by 1 base, with 13 bases between. The CDR3 consists of 15 residues. The germline V gene has CDR1 SGHRS and CDR2 YFSETQ. CDR3 residues: CASSPSGPRTDTQYF. The CDR3 DNA sequence: TGCGCCAGCAGCCCCTCGGGGCCCCGCACAGATACGCAGTATTTT. Full variable domain (outside the CDR3, taken from reference TRBV5-1 and TRBJ2-3): KAGVTQTPRYLIKTRGQQVTLSCSPISGHRSVSWYQQTPGQGLQFLFEYFSETQRNKGNFPGRFSGRQFSNSRSEMNVSTLELGDSALYLCASSPSGPRTDTQYFGPGTRLTVL.

About this clone: Other DNA sequences in this sample translate to the same CDR3. The chain's CDR3 is CASRQGGSQPQHF. The CDR3 DNA sequence: TGTGCCAGCCGACAGGGCGGGAGTCAGCCCCAGCATTTT. The chain recombines TRBV19 with TRBJ1-5, with 7 bases aligning to TRBD1. V was clipped by 9 bases and J by 6 bases; unmatched bases: 8. Germline V lookup: CDR1 LNHDA, CDR2 SQIVND (reference sequence). This CDR3 comprises 13 residues. The variable domain in full, completed from reference TRBV19 and TRBJ1-5, reads DGGITQSPKYLFRKEGQNVTLSCEQNLNHDAMYWYRQDPGQGLRLIYYSQIVNDFQKGDIAEGYSVSREKKESFPLTVTSAQKNPTAFYLCASRQGGSQPQHFGDGTRLSIL.

The chain carries TRBV9 and TRBJ2-1; no definite D call. Between the trimmed V and J ends, which lost 0 bases and 8 bases, there was a span of 12 bases. Germline CDR1 and CDR2: SGDLS and YYNGEE. CDR3 length: 14 amino acids. The CDR3 sequence is CASSVGPLSDEQFF. Written as DNA, the CDR3 is TGTGCCAGCAGCGTAGGGCCCCTATCCGATGAGCAGTTCTTC.

The V and J genes are TRBV5-1 and TRBJ2-7; 15 bases align to TRBD2. The CDR3 runs 16 residues. Trimming took 4 bases from V and 3 from J; bases not matched to a gene: 5. Germline V CDR1 and CDR2: SGHRS, YFSETQ. This CDR3 is CASSPRGLAGGYEQYF. CDR3 in DNA: TGCGCCAGCAGCCCTCGGGGACTAGCGGGGGGCTACGAGCAGTACTTC.

The chain joins TRBV18 to TRBJ2-1; D ambiguous. The V gene's germline CDR1 is KGHSH and CDR2 LQKENI. V lost 6 bases and J 4 bases, leaving 7 bases between the germline ends. The CDR3 contains 12 residues. CDR3 protein: CASSQQYNEQFF. Written as DNA, the CDR3 is TGTGCCAGCTCTCAGCAATACAATGAGCAGTTCTTC.

This clone was counted a single time. The V and J genes are TRBV6-1 and TRBJ1-4, with 9 bases lining up with TRBD1. V shed 2 bases and J 10 bases; nucleotides not matched to a gene: 14. The length of the CDR3 is 17 residues. Germline loops: CDR1 MNHNS, CDR2 SASEGT. The CDR3 spells CASSEYGTGLGVGKLFF. The CDR3 DNA sequence: TGTGCCAGCAGTGAATACGGGACAGGGCTTGGGGTGGGAAAACTGTTTTTT.

This clone was seen a single time. The chain uses TRBV5-6 and TRBJ2-7; 10 nucleotides match TRBD1. Germline assignment: CDR1 SGHDT and CDR2 YYEEEE. The length of the CDR3 is 15 residues. The junction had 3 bases not matched to a gene; V was cut back by 2 bases and J by 1 base. The CDR3 nucleotides are TGTGCCAGCAGCTTAGGGACAGGGGTATCCTACGAGCAGTACTTC. This encodes CASSLGTGVSYEQYF.

The rearrangement links TRBV7-9 to TRBJ2-3; TRBD2 aligns across 15 bases. Looked up from germline, CDR1 is SEHNR and CDR2 is FQNEAQ (reference sequence). The CDR3 contains 16 residues. Germline trimming cut 11 bases from V and 1 base from J; bases unmatched to any gene: 7. This chain's CDR3 is CAGGTSGGLRTDTQYF. DNA for the CDR3: TGTGCCGGCGGGACTAGCGGGGGGTTGCGCACAGATACGCAGTATTTT.

This chain links TRBV6-5 with TRBJ1-2; 9 bases are a match to TRBD1. The CDR3 sequence is 14 residues long. Germline V lookup: CDR1 MNHEY, CDR2 SVGAGI. The J segment lost 5 bases and the V segment lost 6 bases, leaving 7 bases of the junction unmatched. The CDR3 sequence is CASRPPGTGYGYTF. CDR3 nucleotide sequence: TGTGCCAGCAGACCACCCGGGACAGGGTATGGCTACACCTTC.

As for this clone: Within the sample, other DNA sequences also encode this same CDR3. This chain connects TRBV19 to TRBJ1-5; D gene uncertain. This CDR3 has 15 amino acids. Germline CDR1 and CDR2: LNHDA and SQIVND (reference sequence). V lost 3 bases and J 2 bases, leaving 11 bases between the germline ends. CDR3 region: CASSIEGTGNQPQHF. The CDR3 DNA sequence: TGTGCCAGTAGTATCGAAGGTACGGGCAATCAGCCCCAGCATTTT.

CDR3 DNA: TGTGCCAGCAGCAATAGATCACGAGGGCGGCAAGAGACCCAGTACTTC. Its protein is CASSNRSRGRQETQYF. The chain couples TRBV7-9 to TRBJ2-5; the D gene is possibly TRBD2 (5 bases). Trimming stripped 5 bases from V and 2 bases from J, with 18 bases between. This CDR3 comprises 16 residues. Looked up from germline, CDR1 is SEHNR and CDR2 is FQNEAQ (reference sequence).

The V call is TRBV6-5, the J call TRBJ2-7, with D possibly matching TRBD2 (6 bases). The V and J ends lost 8 bases and 2 bases respectively, with 13 bases between them. The CDR3 consists of 13 residues. Per the germline V gene, CDR1 is MNHEY and CDR2 is SVGAGI. CDR3 sequence reads: CASQAGLPYEQYF. CDR3 DNA sequence: TGTGCCAGCCAGGCGGGGCTACCCTACGAGCAGTACTTC.